This T cell receptor (beta chain) is from a study of blood T cell repertoires in COVID-19. The overall study: Donors in the United States, Italy and Spain gave samples during acute or convalescent COVID-19.

Trimming shortened V by 0 bases and J by 5 bases, and 16 bases separated the two germline ends. This CDR3 is 16 amino acids long. From germline, CDR1 is MNHEY and CDR2 SVGAGI. Data came from immunoSEQ multiplex PCR; TCRdb stores just in-frame clones and leaves some out. This repertoire shows some 150,000 clones, about 79% found once; its top ten account for about 7.8%. The sample taken for sequencing was peripheral blood. This chain joins TRBV6-5 and TRBJ1-1; tentatively, D is TRBD1 (6 bases). The sequence came from a woman in her fifties or sixties in a cohort sampled during active or convalescent COVID-19. CDR3 DNA sequence: TGTGCCAGCAGTTACTCGATGGCAGGGGATGGGACTGAAGCTTTCTTT. Its translation is CASSYSMAGDGTEAFF.